Below are 21 T cell receptor beta chains sequenced from a single sample in a study of T cell responses to AZD1222 COVID-19 vaccine. The assay was immunoSEQ multiplex PCR, and TCRdb's table has in-frame clones only and misses some. Found here are some 200,000 clones, 85% to 95% of them singletons; the top ten hold 8% to 13%. The sample here was peripheral blood, taken on day 0 of AZD1222 vaccination. These receptors all come from an adult in good health.

The chain has TRBV2 and TRBJ1-2; D uncertain. Germline CDR1 is SNHLY and CDR2 is FYNNEI. V gave up 6 bases and J gave up 5 bases, with 4 bases separating them. The CDR3 has 10 amino acids. The CDR3 spells CASRGYGYTF. CDR3 coding DNA: TGTGCCAGCAGAGGTTATGGCTACACCTTC.

As DNA, the CDR3 is TGTGCCAGCAGTTTCGGACCGATGGATGAAAAACTGTTTTTT. It encodes CASSFGPMDEKLFF. This chain links TRBV27 with TRBJ1-4; D is ambiguous. The CDR3 runs 14 residues. Germline CDR1 is MNHEY and CDR2 is SMNVEV (reference sequence). Trimming removed 3 bases from V and 6 bases from J, with 11 bases in between.

This chain uses TRBV4-1 with TRBJ2-2; D is unresolved. The CDR3 is made up of 13 amino acids. Germline CDR1 reads MGHRA; CDR2 reads YSYEKL. Trimming took 8 bases from V and 0 from J, leaving 7 bases between them. The CDR3 protein is CASSYANTGELFF. CDR3 in DNA: TGCGCCAGCTCTTATGCGAACACCGGGGAGCTGTTTTTT.

V and J are TRBV18 and TRBJ2-1, with a possible D match to TRBD2 (5 bases). CDR1 is KGHSH, CDR2 LQKENI, per germline. CDR3 size: 14 residues. Trimming stripped 5 bases from V and 7 bases from J, with 15 bases between. CDR3 bases: TGTGCCAGCTCAAGTGCGGGTTTGGGGAATGAGCAGTTCTTC. Translation: CASSSAGLGNEQFF.

The chain links TRBV7-9 to TRBJ1-4, with D hard to call. The germline V gene has CDR1 SEHNR and CDR2 FQNEAQ (reference sequence). The germline V and J ends were trimmed by 0 bases and 0 bases, with 11 bases remaining between them. CDR3 length: 17 amino acids. The CDR3 here is CASSLAGRAATNEKLFF. For the CDR3, the DNA is TGTGCCAGCAGCTTAGCCGGTCGGGCCGCAACTAATGAAAAACTGTTTTTT.

This chain uses TRBV10-3 with TRBJ1-1; TRBD1 aligns across 10 bases. Germline values: CDR1 ENHRY, CDR2 SYGVKD. The CDR3 consists of 15 residues. The J segment lost 5 bases and the V segment lost 6 bases, leaving 9 bases of the junction unmatched. This chain's CDR3 is CAIRTGQGGETEAFF. DNA of the CDR3: TGTGCCATCAGAACCGGACAGGGGGGGGAGACTGAAGCTTTCTTT.

The rearrangement links TRBV27 to TRBJ2-1, with D perhaps matching TRBD2 (6 bases). The CDR3 runs to 12 residues. CDR1 is MNHEY and CDR2 is SMNVEV in the germline V gene (reference sequence). V lost 2 bases to trimming and J lost 7 bases, with 6 bases between them. The CDR3 sequence is CASSLGGNEQFF. CDR3 DNA: TGTGCCAGCAGTTTAGGGGGGAATGAGCAGTTCTTC.

The J gene is TRBJ1-1, the V gene TRBV29-1; no firm D call. The CDR3 has 12 amino acids. CDR1 is SQVTM and CDR2 is ANQGSEA in the germline V gene. The V end lost 6 bases, the J end lost 1 base, and 9 bases lay between the germline ends. CDR3 loop: CSVTRTNTEAFF. CDR3 DNA: TGCAGCGTGACACGAACGAACACTGAAGCTTTCTTT.

This chain connects TRBV5-1 to TRBJ1-1; 8 bases align to TRBD1. CDR3 length: 16 amino acids. V shed 6 bases and J 4 bases; nucleotides not matched to a gene: 14. The germline V gene encodes CDR1 SGHRS and CDR2 YFSETQ. The chain's CDR3 is CASKMRAGGSGTEAFF. CDR3 DNA: TGCGCCAGCAAAATGAGGGCAGGGGGCAGCGGCACTGAAGCTTTCTTT.

This chain links TRBV7-2 with TRBJ1-1, with D uncertain. Trimming removed 3 bases from V and 1 base from J, with 9 bases in between. The CDR3 spans 14 residues. Germline CDR1 SGHTA, CDR2 FQGNSA. CDR3 protein: CASSFSGRNTEAFF. DNA for the CDR3: TGTGCCAGCAGCTTTTCAGGACGGAACACTGAAGCTTTCTTT.

The chain links TRBV7-9 to TRBJ1-1; 9 bases line up with TRBD1. This CDR3 comprises 16 residues. V gave up 5 bases and J gave up 3 bases; unmatched junction bases: 10. CDR1 and CDR2 from the germline V gene are SEHNR and FQNEAQ (reference sequence). CDR3 sequence: CASSQGTGLADTEAFF. The DNA for the CDR3 is TGTGCCAGCAGCCAAGGGACAGGGCTAGCGGACACTGAAGCTTTCTTT.

The chain is built from TRBV28 and TRBJ2-1; possibly TRBD1 for D (6 bases). The germline gives CDR1 MDHEN, CDR2 SYDVKM. V lost 6 bases, J lost 4 bases, and 16 bases lay in between. This CDR3 is built from 15 residues. The CDR3 reads CASRATGTPYNEQFF. The CDR3 DNA is TGTGCCAGCAGGGCTACCGGGACACCATACAATGAGCAGTTCTTC.

This clone came up a few times. This chain uses TRBV11-3 with TRBJ2-7; TRBD2 might be the D (5 bases). CDR1 is SGHNT and CDR2 is YENEEA in the germline V gene. Trimming stripped 5 bases from V and 1 base from J, with 12 bases between. The CDR3 has 14 residues. The CDR3 region is CASSGGRGSYEQYF. The CDR3 DNA reads as TGTGCCAGCAGCGGAGGCCGTGGATCCTACGAGCAGTACTTC.

V is TRBV28 and J is TRBJ1-1; tentatively, D is TRBD1 (5 bases). The germline gives CDR1 MDHEN, CDR2 SYDVKM. The CDR3 totals 12 residues. V lost 3 bases, J lost 11 bases, and 13 bases lay in between. The CDR3 DNA reads as TGTGCCAGCAGTTTGGGGGTGAGGGTCGCTTTCTTT. Its protein product is CASSLGVRVAFF.

V and J are TRBV6-6 and TRBJ1-4, with 9 positions matching TRBD1. The CDR3 extends over 15 amino acids. With 5 bases clipped from V and 3 bases from J, the junction kept 4 bases outside the gene matches. Germline CDR1 is MNHNY and CDR2 is SVGAGI (reference sequence). This CDR3 is CASSTDRGANEKLFF. In DNA form, the CDR3 reads TGTGCCAGCAGTACGGACAGGGGAGCTAATGAAAAACTGTTTTTT.

This chain joins TRBV9 and TRBJ1-5; TRBD1 is a possible D gene (6 bases). V was shortened by 0 bases and J by 7 bases, with 14 bases between the two germline ends. Germline CDR1 is SGDLS and CDR2 is YYNGEE. This CDR3 spans 15 amino acids. CDR3 residues: CASSVGGGTDQPQHF. The CDR3 bases are TGTGCCAGCAGCGTAGGAGGGGGGACGGACCAGCCCCAGCATTTT.

The chain uses TRBV4-1 and TRBJ2-1; D may be TRBD2 (6 bases). Looked up from germline, CDR1 is MGHRA and CDR2 is YSYEKL. V was clipped by 2 bases and J by 8 bases, with 13 bases between them. The CDR3 is 14 residues long. CDR3 nucleotides: TGCGCCAGCAGCCAAAGGACTGCGGGGCATGAGCAGTTCTTC. It specifies CASSQRTAGHEQFF.

The chain employs TRBV3-1 (or the pseudogene TRBV3-2) and TRBJ1-3; D gene unclear. Germline CDR1 is LGHDT and CDR2 is YNNKEL (reference sequence). The ends were cut back, 3 bases at V and 2 bases at J, with 11 bases in the middle. The CDR3 sequence is 15 residues long. The CDR3 here is CASSHWDSTGNTIYF. In DNA, the CDR3 is TGTGCCAGCAGCCATTGGGATAGTACTGGAAACACCATATATTTT.

The chain links TRBV19 to TRBJ1-6; 7 bases fit TRBD1. J lost 7 bases, V lost 6 bases, and 6 bases had no gene match. Germline assignment: CDR1 LNHDA and CDR2 SQIVND (reference sequence). The length of the CDR3 is 14 residues. CDR3 sequence: CASRTGTENSPLHF. In nucleotides, the CDR3 is TGTGCCAGTAGAACCGGGACAGAAAATTCACCCCTCCACTTT.

The J gene is TRBJ1-1, the V gene TRBV6-5, with unresolved D. This CDR3 has 13 amino acids. V lost 0 bases to trimming and J lost 4 bases, with 6 bases between them. Germline V gene sequence: CDR1 MNHEY, CDR2 SVGAGI. The CDR3 nucleotides read TGTGCCAGCAGTTACTCAGGGTTCACTGAAGCTTTCTTT. The encoded protein is CASSYSGFTEAFF.

The CDR3 DNA sequence: TGCGCCAGCAGCCAACAGTTTTTCGGGGAAAACATTCAGTACTTC. It yields the protein CASSQQFFGENIQYF. This rearrangement joins TRBV4-1 to TRBJ2-4; tentative D call: TRBD2 (5 bases). V was pared by 2 bases and J by 5 bases, with 13 bases between. The CDR3 extends over 15 amino acids. The germline V gene has CDR1 MGHRA and CDR2 YSYEKL.